This is a list of T cell receptor beta chains from one sample in a study of vaccination effects on CD4 cells after COVID-19. Their antigens are not known. The data were produced by immunoSEQ multiplex PCR, yet TCRdb's version contains in-frame clones alone and is incomplete. The data contain 30,000 to 40,000 clones, about 80% of them singletons. The material sequenced was CD4+ T cells from PBMCs cultured without peptide, taken before COVID-19 vaccination. These receptors were collected from a human donor who received a COVID-19 vaccine. The CDR3 runs from the conserved cysteine through the conserved F or W. The D gene is left open where the match is weak. The listing skips clone size in some rows; elsewhere it reads once, few, many or a size class.

clone size,D gene,J gene,V gene,CDR3 DNA,CDR3 protein
once,-,TRBJ1-6,TRBV28,TGTGCCAGCAGTTTGGAGGACTATTCACCCCTCCACTTT,CASSLEDYSPLHF
-,-,TRBJ1-5,TRBV2,TGTGCCAGCAGTGAAACTCGGACCCGAGGGCCCCAGCATTTT,CASSETRTRGPQHF
-,TRBD1,TRBJ1-2,TRBV4-1,TGCGCCAGCAGCCAGAACCGGGACAGCCCCAACTATGGCTACACCTTC,CASSQNRDSPNYGYTF
-,TRBD1,TRBJ1-1,TRBV19,TGTGCCAGTACCTTGACAGGGGGCACTGAAGCTTTCTTT,CASTLTGGTEAFF
-,TRBD1,TRBJ2-1,TRBV5-8,TGTGCCAGCAGCTTCAATTACAGGGGAAATGAGCAGTTCTTC,CASSFNYRGNEQFF
-,-,TRBJ2-2,TRBV9,TGTGCCAGCAGCGTAGATCTGAACACCGGGGAGCTGTTTTTT,CASSVDLNTGELFF
-,TRBD1,TRBJ1-4,TRBV4-3,TGCGCCAGCAGCCTCCCCCCGGCCTGGACTACAGGGGGCCTAAATGAAAAACTGTTTTTT,CASSLPPAWTTGGLNEKLFF
-,-,TRBJ1-2,TRBV12-3/TRBV12-4,TGTGCCAGCAGTTTCGCCAGGGTAAATGGCTACACCTTC,CASSFARVNGYTF
-,TRBD2,TRBJ2-5,TRBV24-1,TGTGCCACCAGTGACCCACGCGGGAGCGGGGAGACCCAGTACTTC,CATSDPRGSGETQYF
-,-,TRBJ2-2,TRBV6-6,TGTGCCAGCAGTCACTCCCACACCGGGGAGCTGTTTTTT,CASSHSHTGELFF
few,-,TRBJ2-2,TRBV14,TGTGCCAGCACGACAGGAAACACCGGGGAGCTGTTTTTT,CASTTGNTGELFF
-,-,TRBJ2-1,TRBV4-1,TGCGCCAGCAGCCACCTAGAACGGGGGGCTTATATCAGTGAGCAGTTCTTC,CASSHLERGAYISEQFF
-,-,TRBJ1-1,TRBV5-1,TGCGCCAGCAGCCCCCAATACAACACTGAAGCTTTCTTT,CASSPQYNTEAFF
-,TRBD1,TRBJ1-4,TRBV5-1,TGCGCCAGCAGCCTTTCACAGGGGGAAAAACTGTTTTTT,CASSLSQGEKLFF
-,-,TRBJ1-6,TRBV6-1,TGTGCCAGCAGTGAAGGCAGGGGCGATAATTCACCCCTCCACTTT,CASSEGRGDNSPLHF
-,TRBD1,TRBJ1-2,TRBV5-6,TGTGCCAGCAGCGCGGACAGGGGGTATGATGGCTACACCTTC,CASSADRGYDGYTF
-,-,TRBJ2-5,TRBV7-9,TGTGCCAGCAGCTTAGTCGGTGGTTGGGAGACCCAGTACTTC,CASSLVGGWETQYF
few,-,TRBJ1-5,TRBV10-1,TGCGCCAGCAGTGAGGGGGGATCAGGCAATCAGCCCCAGCATTTT,CASSEGGSGNQPQHF
-,TRBD1,TRBJ1-6,TRBV3-1/TRBV3-2,TGTGCCAGCAGGCTGACAGGGGGCACTTCACCCCTCCACTTT,CASRLTGGTSPLHF
-,-,TRBJ1-5,TRBV19,TGTGCCAGTAGTATCCCTCCGTGGAATACTAGGGGCAATCAGCCCCAGCATTTT,CASSIPPWNTRGNQPQHF
-,TRBD1,TRBJ2-5,TRBV3-1/TRBV3-2,TGTGCCAGCAGCCGACAGGGAAGGCTAAAAGAGACCCAGTACTTC,CASSRQGRLKETQYF
-,TRBD1,TRBJ2-4,TRBV5-6,TGTGCCAGCAGCACCGGGGACAGGGCAAACATTCAGTACTTC,CASSTGDRANIQYF
-,TRBD2,TRBJ2-3,TRBV10-3,TGTGCCATCGGGCCTAGCGGTACAGATACGCAGTATTTT,CAIGPSGTDTQYF
-,TRBD1,TRBJ2-2,TRBV5-1,TGCGCCAGCAGCCCGACCGGGACAGCGAACACCGGGGAGCTGTTTTTT,CASSPTGTANTGELFF
once,-,TRBJ2-2,TRBV2,TGTGCCAGCCAACCGCAGGCCGGGGAGCTGTTTTTT,CASQPQAGELFF
-,TRBD2,TRBJ2-1,TRBV7-2,TGTGCCAGCAGCTTAGAACACCAACGACTAGCGGGGGTAGTTACGGTCTTC,CASSLEHQRLAGVVTVF
-,TRBD2,TRBJ2-3,TRBV15,TGTGCCACCAGCAGAGGACTAGCGGGGGCCTCAGATACGCAGTATTTT,CATSRGLAGASDTQYF
-,-,TRBJ1-4,TRBV18,TGTGCCAGCTCACCTCAGGGACCTAATGAAAAACTGTTTTTT,CASSPQGPNEKLFF
-,-,TRBJ1-2,TRBV6-5,TGTGCCAGCAGTTACGGGCAGCGGAACTATGGCTACACCTTC,CASSYGQRNYGYTF
-,TRBD1,TRBJ1-2,TRBV6-5,TGTGCCAGCAGACATACTAACAGGGGAGGCTATGGCTACACCTTC,CASRHTNRGGYGYTF
-,-,TRBJ2-5,TRBV5-1,TGCGCCAGCAGCTTTGGGGTGACTAGTCTTAAGACCCAGTACTTC,CASSFGVTSLKTQYF
-,TRBD2,TRBJ2-2,TRBV5-1,TGCGCCAGCAGCGAACGGACTAGCTTCTCGACCGGGGAGCTGTTTTTT,CASSERTSFSTGELFF
-,TRBD2,TRBJ2-1,TRBV14,TGTGCCAGCAGCCAACTAGCGGGGTCCTACAATGAGCAGTTCTTC,CASSQLAGSYNEQFF
few,-,TRBJ1-2,TRBV7-2,TGTGCCAGCGGGCACCAAGCGCCTTATGGCTACACCTTC,CASGHQAPYGYTF
-,-,TRBJ1-2,TRBV2,TGTGCCAGCAGTGAAATCAGGAACTATGGCTACACCTTC,CASSEIRNYGYTF
-,TRBD2,TRBJ2-2,TRBV7-2,TGTGCCAGCAGAAACGGGGGGGGCACCGGGGAGCTGTTTTTT,CASRNGGGTGELFF
-,TRBD1,TRBJ2-5,TRBV5-8,TGTGCCAGCAGCTCTACCGGGACAGGGGATGAGACCCAGTACTTC,CASSSTGTGDETQYF
-,-,TRBJ2-1,TRBV29-1,TGCAGCGCCCGGACAGATATCTACAATGAGCAGTTCTTC,CSARTDIYNEQFF
-,-,TRBJ1-4,TRBV7-8,TGTGCCAGCAGCTTAGTGGGTCTTCCTGAAAAACTGTTTTTT,CASSLVGLPEKLFF
-,-,TRBJ2-2,TRBV4-3,TGCGCCAGCAGCCAAGATCAGGCACTGACTGGCGGGGAGCTGTTTTTT,CASSQDQALTGGELFF
-,TRBD2,TRBJ2-5,TRBV5-1,TGCGCCAGCAGCCTCCACCGGGGTAGCGGGGTTGAGACCCAGTACTTC,CASSLHRGSGVETQYF
-,-,TRBJ1-3,TRBV2,TGTGCCAGCAGTGAACAGGGAGACACCATATATTTT,CASSEQGDTIYF
-,-,TRBJ1-2,TRBV19,TGTGCCAGTAGTAGGAGCCAGGAATATGGCTACACCTTC,CASSRSQEYGYTF
-,-,TRBJ2-1,TRBV11-2,TGTGCCAGCAGCTTAGGCAGTTCCTTGTTCTTC,CASSLGSSLFF
-,-,TRBJ2-5,TRBV5-4,TGTGCCAGCAGTCGGGACTTCCAAGAGACCCAGTACTTC,CASSRDFQETQYF
-,-,TRBJ2-5,TRBV5-5,TGTGCCAGCAGCTTGGCTGAGACCCAGTACTTC,CASSLAETQYF
once,-,TRBJ1-2,TRBV2,TGTGCCAGCAGCTTCGGACGGACAAACTATGGCTACACCTTC,CASSFGRTNYGYTF
once,-,TRBJ1-6,TRBV7-7,TGTGCCACCGTGACCCCAGCGTCACTCCACTTT,CATVTPASLHF
-,TRBD1,TRBJ2-3,TRBV19,TGTGCCAGTAGGGGGGTCCCCGGGACAGGGGGAGATACGCAGTATTTT,CASRGVPGTGGDTQYF
-,-,TRBJ2-3,TRBV27,TGTGCCAGCAGTTTACCAGGGGCGGGAGATACGCAGTATTTT,CASSLPGAGDTQYF
-,-,TRBJ1-1,TRBV4-1,TGCGCCAGCAGCCAAGGCAGGGCAGGGGTGGAGAGGGAAGCTTTCTTT,CASSQGRAGVEREAFF
-,-,TRBJ2-2,TRBV18,TGTGCCAGCTCACCTGGGGCGAGCGGGGAGCTGTTTTTT,CASSPGASGELFF
-,-,TRBJ2-5,TRBV4-1,TGCGCCAGCAGCCAAGAAACTCAAGTGCCACGGGAGACCCAGTACTTC,CASSQETQVPRETQYF
once,-,TRBJ1-1,TRBV15,TGTGCCACCAGCAGAGAGACAGGTCTCACTGAAGCTTTCTTT,CATSRETGLTEAFF
-,TRBD1,TRBJ1-6,TRBV10-3,TGTGCCATCAGTCGAGCAGGGGGCGATAATTCACCCCTCCACTTT,CAISRAGGDNSPLHF
-,-,TRBJ1-1,TRBV7-2,TGTGCCAGCAGCTTGGCAGGAAAGACGACTGAAGCTTTCTTT,CASSLAGKTTEAFF